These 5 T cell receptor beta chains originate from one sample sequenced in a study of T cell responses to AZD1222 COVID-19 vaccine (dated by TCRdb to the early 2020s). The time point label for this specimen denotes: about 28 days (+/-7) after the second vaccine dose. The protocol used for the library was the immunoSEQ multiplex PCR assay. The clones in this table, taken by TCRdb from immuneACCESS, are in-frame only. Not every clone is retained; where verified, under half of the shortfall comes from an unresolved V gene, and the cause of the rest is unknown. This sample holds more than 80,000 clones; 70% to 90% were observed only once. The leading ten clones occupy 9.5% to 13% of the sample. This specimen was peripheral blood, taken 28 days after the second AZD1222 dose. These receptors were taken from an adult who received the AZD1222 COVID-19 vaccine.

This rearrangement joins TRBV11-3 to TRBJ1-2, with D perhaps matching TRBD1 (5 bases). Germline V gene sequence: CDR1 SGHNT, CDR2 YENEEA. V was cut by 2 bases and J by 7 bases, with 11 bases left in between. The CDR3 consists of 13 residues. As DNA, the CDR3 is TGTGCCAGCAGCTTAAAAAGGGACTCTGGCTACACCTTC. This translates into CASSLKRDSGYTF.

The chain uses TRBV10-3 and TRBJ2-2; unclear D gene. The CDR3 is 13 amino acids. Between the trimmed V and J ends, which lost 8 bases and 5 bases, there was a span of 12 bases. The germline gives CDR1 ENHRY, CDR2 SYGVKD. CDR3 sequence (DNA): TGTGCCATCGCTGCCGACTGGACCGGGGAGCTGTTTTTT. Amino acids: CAIAADWTGELFF.

CDR3 in DNA: TGTGCCAGCAGTTCCCCGGGACAGGGTCTGAACACTGAAGCTTTCTTT. Its translation is CASSSPGQGLNTEAFF. The rearrangement joins TRBV28 to TRBJ1-1; 9 bases are shared with TRBD1. This CDR3 is built from 16 residues. The V and J ends lost 4 bases and 0 bases, in that order; junction bases with no gene match: 6. Germline V gene sequence: CDR1 MDHEN, CDR2 SYDVKM.

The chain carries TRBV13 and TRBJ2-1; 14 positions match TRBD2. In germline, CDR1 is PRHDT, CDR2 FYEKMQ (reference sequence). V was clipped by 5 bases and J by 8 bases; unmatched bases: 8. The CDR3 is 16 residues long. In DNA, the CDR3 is TGTGCCAGCAGCCCAGGGACTAGCGGGAGAAGGTATGAGCAGTTCTTC. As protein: CASSPGTSGRRYEQFF.

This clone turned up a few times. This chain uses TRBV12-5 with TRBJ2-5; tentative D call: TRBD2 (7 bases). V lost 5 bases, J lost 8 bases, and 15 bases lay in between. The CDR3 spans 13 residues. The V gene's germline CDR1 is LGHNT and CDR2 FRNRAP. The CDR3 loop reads CASGPSGGPTQYF. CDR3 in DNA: TGTGCTAGTGGTCCCTCGGGGGGCCCAACCCAGTACTTC. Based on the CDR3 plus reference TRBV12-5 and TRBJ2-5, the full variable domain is DARVTQTPRHKVTEMGQEVTMRCQPILGHNTVFWYRQTMMQGLELLAYFRNRAPLDDSGMPKDRFSAEMPDATLATLKIQPSEPRDSAVYFCASGPSGGPTQYFGPGTRLLVL.